This TCR beta chain was identified in a study of cytomegalovirus exposure and HLA in healthy donors. PCR amplification relied on 60 Vbeta primers (plus 13 Jbeta primers). Method: immunoSEQ multiplex PCR; TCRdb's copy keeps in-frame clones and lacks some. Here the sample spans some 66,000 clones, 78% being singletons. This clone was recorded only once. This clonotype was sampled from a man aged 35 to 55 in good health and CMV-seronegative. Sequencing was performed on PBMCs.

CDR3 loop: CASSGREGAGPQHF. In nucleotides, the CDR3 is TGTGCCAGCAGCGGCCGGGAGGGGGCAGGGCCCCAGCATTTT. The J gene is TRBJ1-5, the V gene TRBV7-2; 7 nucleotides line up with TRBD1. In germline, CDR1 is SGHTA, CDR2 FQGNSA. After removal of 5 bases from V and 9 bases from J, the junction contained 10 bases not matched to a gene. This CDR3 spans 14 amino acids.